These 2 T cell receptor beta chains came from one sample sequenced in a study of post-analysis software for immune sequencing data. No cognate antigen is known for these TCRs. General observations from the study: With TRBV5-6, TRBV5-1 and TRBV20-1 included, about 5 TRBV segments were more frequent in patients than in controls.

The library was made from cDNA and included unique molecular identifiers. TCRdb used MiXCR to reprocess the PCR reads, holding one entry per CDR3 protein. This table holds approximately 730,000 distinct CDR3 sequences, around 46% found once. The source material was blood. The receptors come from a girl between 5 and 17 years old with multiple sclerosis.

This clonotype has a handful of counts. The chain joins TRBV29-1 to TRBJ2-5, with 10 nucleotides matching TRBD1. From germline, CDR1 is SQVTM and CDR2 ANQGSEA. J gave up 11 bases and V 5 bases, and 17 bases lay outside the gene matches. The CDR3 covers 15 residues. In DNA, the CDR3 is TGCAGCGTTCGCCGGTCGACAGGGGGCACGGGGGAGCAGTACTTC. It encodes CSVRRSTGGTGEQYF.

The rearrangement links TRBV4-3 to TRBJ2-1; weak D call: TRBD2 (5 bases). The CDR3 is made up of 13 amino acids. In germline, CDR1 is LGHNA, CDR2 YSLEER. The V and J ends lost 0 bases and 13 bases respectively, with 13 bases between them. The CDR3 DNA sequence: TGCGCCAGCAGCCAAGATCCCGGGCGGGCCCAGTTCTTC. Translation gives CASSQDPGRAQFF.